These T cell receptor beta chains were read from a single sample in a study of blood T cell repertoires in COVID-19. The protocol was immunoSEQ multiplex PCR, while the TCRdb copy is restricted to in-frame clones and leaves out a portion. The table records about 320,000 clones, roughly 87% of them present only once. Input material: PBMCs or T cells enriched from blood (not recorded which). These receptor sequences come from a woman younger than 35 who had recovered from COVID-19. Each CDR3 is given with its conserved first and last residue. The D gene is left open where the match is weak. Clone size is shown for a subset of rows, as once, few, many or a class of expanded clone.

TRBV11-2	.	.	TRBJ2-7	TGTGCCAGCAGCTTAGTGGGCTTCACCTACGAGCAGTACTTC	CASSLVGFTYEQYF
TRBV7-6	TRBD1	.	TRBJ1-1	TGTGCCAGCAGCTTCGAACGGACAGGGAGGACTGAAGCTTTCTTT	CASSFERTGRTEAFF
TRBV11-3	.	.	TRBJ2-1	TGTGCCAGCAGCTTAACAGGGTTCCCCTACAATGAGCAGTTCTTC	CASSLTGFPYNEQFF
TRBV9	TRBD2	.	TRBJ2-2	TGTGCCAGCAGCCCGATTAGCGGGATTGCCGGGGAGCTGTTTTTT	CASSPISGIAGELFF
TRBV10-3	TRBD1	.	TRBJ1-2	TGTGCCATCAGTGAAAACTCGGTCTCAGGGGGCGGGTTAGTTAGTGGCTACACCTTC	CAISENSVSGGGLVSGYTF
TRBV5-1	TRBD1	few	TRBJ1-2	TGCGCCAGCAGCTCGGGACAGAAAAAACTCTATGGCTACACCTTC	CASSSGQKKLYGYTF
TRBV7-2	TRBD2	.	TRBJ2-2	TGTGCCAGCAGCTTCTGGAGCGGGATTAACACCGGGGAGCTGTTTTTT	CASSFWSGINTGELFF
TRBV5-4	TRBD1	few	TRBJ2-1	TGTGCCAGCAGCTCGGACAGGACACAACCGAACGAGCAGTTCTTC	CASSSDRTQPNEQFF
TRBV15	.	few	TRBJ2-2	TGTGCCACCAGCAGAGAGGCAGTTAACACCGGGGAGCTGTTTTTT	CATSREAVNTGELFF
TRBV2	.	.	TRBJ1-2	TGTGCCAGCAGTGAAAACGGGGGTAGCAATGGCTACACCTTC	CASSENGGSNGYTF
TRBV11-2	.	.	TRBJ2-2	TGTGCCAGCAGCTTAAAAATGTCGGCCGGGGAGCTGTTTTTT	CASSLKMSAGELFF
TRBV7-2	.	.	TRBJ1-1	TGTGCCAGCAGCCGACAGCCGAACACTGAAGCTTTCTTT	CASSRQPNTEAFF
TRBV11-3	TRBD1	.	TRBJ2-3	TGTGCCAGCAGCTTAGCGACAGGGGGTCGCACAGATACGCAGTATTTT	CASSLATGGRTDTQYF
TRBV29-1	TRBD1	once	TRBJ1-1	TGCAGCGTGGGACAGGGTTATACGAGGATGAACACTGAAGCTTTCTTT	CSVGQGYTRMNTEAFF
TRBV3-1/TRBV3-2	.	.	TRBJ2-7	TGTGCCAGCAGCCAAGGGGGGCGCGAGCAGTACTTC	CASSQGGREQYF
TRBV5-1	TRBD1	.	TRBJ1-5	TGCGCCAGCAGCTTGACAGGGGCGGGTAGCAATCAGCCCCAGCATTTT	CASSLTGAGSNQPQHF
TRBV7-9	.	.	TRBJ1-1	TGTGCCAGCAGCTTGGGGCCGTCGGAGGGTCGGACTGAAGCTTTCTTT	CASSLGPSEGRTEAFF
TRBV11-2	TRBD1	.	TRBJ1-5	TGTGCCAGCAGCCAGGGACAGGCCCATCAGCCCCAGCATTTT	CASSQGQAHQPQHF